This T cell receptor beta chain emerged from a study of shared clonotypes between healthy human individuals. Study results and caveats: Rarefaction exposed incomplete sorted-subset sequencing despite large depth.

The CDR3 loop spans 14 amino acids. Germline CDR1 is MGHRA and CDR2 is YSYEKL. Trimming shortened V by 3 bases and J by 3 bases, and 12 bases separated the two germline ends. The assay used deep level. Measured with immunoSEQ multiplex PCR; TCRdb has only the in-frame clones, and not every one. The table lists some 2,000,000 clones, approximately 96% of them singletons. Donors comprised only Caucasian adults living in Nashville, Tennessee. About this clone itself: Its matching antigen is unknown.

This rearrangement joins TRBV4-1 to TRBJ2-7, with D tentatively TRBD1 (6 bases). This clonotype was sampled from a man aged 18 to 29 in good health. Input material: naive CD4+ T cells sorted from blood. Subset meaning: CD45RA+ positively selected. In nucleotides, the CDR3 is TGCGCCAGCAGCCACCGACAGGTGGACTACGAGCAGTACTTC. As protein: CASSHRQVDYEQYF.